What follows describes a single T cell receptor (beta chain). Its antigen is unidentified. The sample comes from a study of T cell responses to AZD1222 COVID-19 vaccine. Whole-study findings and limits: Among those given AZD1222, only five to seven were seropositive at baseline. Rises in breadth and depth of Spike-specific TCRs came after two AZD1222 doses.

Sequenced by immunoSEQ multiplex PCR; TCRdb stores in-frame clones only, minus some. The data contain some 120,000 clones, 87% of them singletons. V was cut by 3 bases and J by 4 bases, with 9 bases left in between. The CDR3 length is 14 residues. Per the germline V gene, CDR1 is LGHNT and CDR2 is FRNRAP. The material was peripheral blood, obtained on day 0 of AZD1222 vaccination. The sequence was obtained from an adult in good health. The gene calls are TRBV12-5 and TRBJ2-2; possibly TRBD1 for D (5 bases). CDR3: CASGFSGLTGELFF. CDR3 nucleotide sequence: TGTGCTAGTGGTTTTTCAGGGCTCACCGGGGAGCTGTTTTTT.